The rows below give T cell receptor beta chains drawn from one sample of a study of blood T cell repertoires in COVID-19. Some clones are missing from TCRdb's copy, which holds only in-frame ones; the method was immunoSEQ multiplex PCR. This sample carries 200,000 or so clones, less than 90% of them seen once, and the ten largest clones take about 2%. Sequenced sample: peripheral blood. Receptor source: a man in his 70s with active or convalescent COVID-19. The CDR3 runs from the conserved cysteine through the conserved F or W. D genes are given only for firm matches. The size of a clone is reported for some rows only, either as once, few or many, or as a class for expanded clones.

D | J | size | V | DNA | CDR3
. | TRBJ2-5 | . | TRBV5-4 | TGTGCCAGCAGCTGGAACAGGGCCACCCAAGAGACCCAGTACTTC | CASSWNRATQETQYF
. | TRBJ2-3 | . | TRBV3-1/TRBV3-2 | TGTGCCAGCAGCCAAGGGAGCGACCTGTTGGATACGCAGTATTTT | CASSQGSDLLDTQYF
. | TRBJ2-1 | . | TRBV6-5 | TGTGCCAGCAGTCCAATACAGGGAGGGTACAATGAGCAGTTCTTC | CASSPIQGGYNEQFF
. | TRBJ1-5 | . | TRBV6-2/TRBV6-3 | TGTGCCAGCAGTCGTTCCGGGACTGATAATCAGCCCCAGCATTTT | CASSRSGTDNQPQHF
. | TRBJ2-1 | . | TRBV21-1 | TGTGCCAGCAGCAAAGTTTGTGGGAGCTCCTACAATGAGCAGTTCTTC | CASSKVCGSSYNEQFF
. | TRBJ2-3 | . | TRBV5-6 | TGTGCCAGCAGCTTGGGACAGCCAGGCACAGATACGCAGTATTTT | CASSLGQPGTDTQYF
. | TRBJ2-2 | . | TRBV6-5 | TGTGCCAGTGGGATTGGGCTAGCAAACACCGGGGAGCTGTTTTTT | CASGIGLANTGELFF
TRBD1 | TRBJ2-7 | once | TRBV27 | TGTGCCAGCAGTTTTTCGACAGGGCCTTACGAGCAGTACTTC | CASSFSTGPYEQYF
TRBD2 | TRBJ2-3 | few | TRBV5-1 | TGCGCCAGCAGCTTACCGGGACTAGCGGGAGGGACAGATACGCAGTATTTT | CASSLPGLAGGTDTQYF
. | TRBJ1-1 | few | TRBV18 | TGTGCCAGCTCACCACCCTCGGGTTTTGAGACTGAAGCTTTCTTT | CASSPPSGFETEAFF
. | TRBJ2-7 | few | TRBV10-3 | TGTGCCATCAGGGCAGGGATGTACGAGCAGTACTTC | CAIRAGMYEQYF
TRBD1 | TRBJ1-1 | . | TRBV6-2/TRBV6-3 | TGTGCCAGCAGCCACACAGACAGGGGAAATACTGAAGCTTTCTTT | CASSHTDRGNTEAFF
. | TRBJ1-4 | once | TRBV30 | TGTGCCTGGAGGTCGGCTAATGAAAAACTGTTTTTT | CAWRSANEKLFF
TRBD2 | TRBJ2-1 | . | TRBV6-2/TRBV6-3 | TGTGCCAGCAGTTACTTTGGACTAGTTGACAATGAGCAGTTCTTC | CASSYFGLVDNEQFF
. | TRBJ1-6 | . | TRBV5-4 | TGTGCCAGCAGCTTGTCCGGGAGGGATTCACCCCTCCACTTT | CASSLSGRDSPLHF
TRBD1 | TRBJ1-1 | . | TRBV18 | TGTGCCAGCTCACCGACAGGGAGGAACACTGAAGCTTTCTTT | CASSPTGRNTEAFF
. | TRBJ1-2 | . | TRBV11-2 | TGTGCCAGCACCCGGGAGATCGGTGGCTACACCTTC | CASTREIGGYTF
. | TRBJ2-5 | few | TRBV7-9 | TGTGCCAGCAGCTTAAGTCGGCTAGCGCAAGAGACCCAGTACTTC | CASSLSRLAQETQYF
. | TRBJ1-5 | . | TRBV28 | TGTGCCAGCAGTTTCGTCGGAGGGGCTCAGCCCCAGCATTTT | CASSFVGGAQPQHF
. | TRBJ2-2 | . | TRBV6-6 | TGTGCCAGCAGCTCGAAGCGGGACACCGGGGAGCTGTTTTTT | CASSSKRDTGELFF
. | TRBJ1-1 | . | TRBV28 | TGTGCCAGCAGCCGCCAGGGGCGCTTGGAAGCTTTCTTT | CASSRQGRLEAFF
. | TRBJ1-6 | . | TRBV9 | TGTGCCAGCAGCGTAAGCCCAGGGTCCCGAGATTCACCCCTCCACTTT | CASSVSPGSRDSPLHF
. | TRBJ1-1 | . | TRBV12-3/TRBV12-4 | TGTGCCAGCAGGCGGGACGGATACACTGAAGCTTTCTTT | CASRRDGYTEAFF
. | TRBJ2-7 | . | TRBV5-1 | TGCGCCAGCAGCTTAGACACAACGGAAAGATTACAGTACTTC | CASSLDTTERLQYF
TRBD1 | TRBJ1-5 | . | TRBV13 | TGTGCCAGCAGCTTAGGGGGACAGGGAAGCAATCAGCCCCAGCATTTT | CASSLGGQGSNQPQHF
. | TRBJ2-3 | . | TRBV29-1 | TGCAGCTCCCAGGGGCTGGTTAGTGCAGATACGCAGTATTTT | CSSQGLVSADTQYF
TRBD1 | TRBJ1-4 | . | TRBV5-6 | TGTGCCAGCAGCGTGGACAGGGGCGAAAAACTGTTTTTT | CASSVDRGEKLFF
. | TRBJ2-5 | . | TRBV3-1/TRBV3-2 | TGTGCCAGCAGCCGCTCGGGTTGGCAAGAGACCCAGTACTTC | CASSRSGWQETQYF
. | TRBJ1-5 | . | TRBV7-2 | TGTGCCAGCAGCTTCAGTACTAAGCAGCCCCAGCATTTT | CASSFSTKQPQHF
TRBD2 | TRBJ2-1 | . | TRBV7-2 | TGTGCCAGCAGCTTCCGAGCGACTAGCGGGAGGGGTAATGAGCAGTTCTTC | CASSFRATSGRGNEQFF
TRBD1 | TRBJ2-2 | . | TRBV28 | TGTGCCAGCAGGCCGTTAGGACAGGGGGCGGTCACCGGGGAGCTGTTTTTT | CASRPLGQGAVTGELFF
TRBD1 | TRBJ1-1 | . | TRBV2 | TGTGCCAGCAGTGAAAGGACAGGGGGGAACACTGAAGCTTTCTTT | CASSERTGGNTEAFF
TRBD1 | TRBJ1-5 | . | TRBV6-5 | TGTGCCAGCATGGACAGGGGTGGCCAGCCCCAGCATTTT | CASMDRGGQPQHF
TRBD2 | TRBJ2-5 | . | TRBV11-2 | TGTGCCAGCAGGGTACTAGCGGGGTCACAAGAGACCCAGTACTTC | CASRVLAGSQETQYF
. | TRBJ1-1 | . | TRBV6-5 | TGTGCCAGCCCGGGGATGAACACTGAAGCTTTCTTT | CASPGMNTEAFF
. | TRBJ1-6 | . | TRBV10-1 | TGCGCCAGCAGTGGACTACAGAATTCACCCCTCCACTTT | CASSGLQNSPLHF
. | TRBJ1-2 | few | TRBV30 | TGTGCCTGGAGCCCGATGGGGCAGGCGAGCTACACCTTC | CAWSPMGQASYTF
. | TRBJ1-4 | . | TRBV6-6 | TGTGCCACCCGGAGTGAAAAACTGTTTTTT | CATRSEKLFF
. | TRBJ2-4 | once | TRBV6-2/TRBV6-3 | TGTGCCAGCAGTGTTACGTGGGGGGGCCCCGCCAAAAACATTCAGTACTTC | CASSVTWGGPAKNIQYF
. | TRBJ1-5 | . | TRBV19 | TGTGCCTCGGGAACGACCGACCAGCCCCAGCATTTT | CASGTTDQPQHF
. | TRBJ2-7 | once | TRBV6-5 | TGTGCTACCGGGGGTTACGAGCAGTACTTC | CATGGYEQYF
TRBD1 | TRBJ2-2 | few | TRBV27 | TGTGCCAGCAGTTTAGTACAGGGGGCCGGGGAGCTGTTTTTT | CASSLVQGAGELFF
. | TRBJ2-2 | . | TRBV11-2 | TGTGCCAGCAGCCCTCCACGGTGGTCCGGGGAGCTGTTTTTT | CASSPPRWSGELFF
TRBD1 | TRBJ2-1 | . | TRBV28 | TGTGCCAGCAGTGCCCGGACAGGGAATCGGGTACACAATGAGCAGTTCTTC | CASSARTGNRVHNEQFF
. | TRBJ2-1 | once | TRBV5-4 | TGTGCCAGCAGCCAACCCGGGATTCACTACAATGAGCAGTTCTTC | CASSQPGIHYNEQFF
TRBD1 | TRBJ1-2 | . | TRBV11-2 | TGTGCCAGCAGGCCAACCGGGACAGGGATCTATGGCTACACCTTC | CASRPTGTGIYGYTF
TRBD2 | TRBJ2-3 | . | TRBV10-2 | TGCGCCAGCAGGGCCCCGGGACTAGCGGGAGCTTGGAGTGAGTATTTT | CASRAPGLAGAWSEYF
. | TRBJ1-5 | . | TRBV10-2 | TGCGCCAGCAGACTCGAAAGCAATCAGCCCCAGCATTTT | CASRLESNQPQHF
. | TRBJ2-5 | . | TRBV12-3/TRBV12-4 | TGTGCCAGCAGTTTTTCTAGCGATGAGACCCAGTACTTC | CASSFSSDETQYF
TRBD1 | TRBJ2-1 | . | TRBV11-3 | TGTGCCAGCAGTAGAGATTTCGGGACAGGGCAGGACAATGAGCAGTTCTTC | CASSRDFGTGQDNEQFF
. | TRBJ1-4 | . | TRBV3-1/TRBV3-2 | TGTGCCAGCAGCCGTTCGGGGGGGCGTCGCGAAAAACTGTTTTTT | CASSRSGGRREKLFF
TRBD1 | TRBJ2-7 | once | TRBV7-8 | TGTGCCAGCAGCTTAGACCAGGGACAGACAGTCTCCTACGAGCAGTACTTC | CASSLDQGQTVSYEQYF
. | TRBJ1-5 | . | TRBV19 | TGTGCCAGTAGCTCAATCCGGGACTCGGGCAATCAGCCCCAGCATTTT | CASSSIRDSGNQPQHF
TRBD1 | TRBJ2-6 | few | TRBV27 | TGTGCCAGCAGCCGGGGGACAGGGGTTTATGGGGCCAACGTCCTGACTTTC | CASSRGTGVYGANVLTF
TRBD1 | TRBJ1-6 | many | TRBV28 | TGTGCCAGCACTTCCGGGACAGCGAGGTCCCTCCACTTT | CASTSGTARSLHF
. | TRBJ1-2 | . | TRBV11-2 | TGTGCCAGCAGCTTAGGGCAGGCCTCCTATGGCTACACCTTC | CASSLGQASYGYTF
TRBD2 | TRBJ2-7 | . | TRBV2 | TGTGCCAGCAGGGAGGGGAGGGGCGAGCAGTACTTC | CASREGRGEQYF
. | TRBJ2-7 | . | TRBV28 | TGTGCCAGCAGGGATAGTAGGCCTAGGTACGAGCAGTACTTC | CASRDSRPRYEQYF
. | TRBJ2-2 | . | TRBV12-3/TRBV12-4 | TGTGCCAGCAGATCGGCGGGTCCCGGGGAGCTGTTTTTT | CASRSAGPGELFF